The 12 T cell receptor beta chains given below trace back to one sample, sequenced in a study of shared T cell receptors in the human thymus. Assay: immunoSEQ multiplex PCR; the TCRdb copy retains only in-frame clones and omits some. The data hold about 660,000 clones, with 88% observed a single time. Another study also made use of these data, one on human thymus T cells.

The sequencing sample was made of thymocytes. The receptors stem from a boy younger than two with a congenital heart defect.

This chain links TRBV14 with TRBJ2-6; TRBD2 matches 8 bases. Germline V gene lookup returns CDR1 SGHDN and CDR2 FVKESK. V was clipped by 0 bases and J by 4 bases; unmatched bases: 14. The CDR3 runs 20 residues. CDR3 nucleotide sequence: TGTGCCAGCAGCCAAGAAAGGTCCCTAGCGGGCTTGTCAGGGGCCAACGTCCTGACTTTC. Protein: CASSQERSLAGLSGANVLTF.

This sequence joins TRBV28 and TRBJ2-3; 10 nucleotides line up with TRBD2. Germline V gene lookup returns CDR1 MDHEN and CDR2 SYDVKM. After removal of 2 bases from V and 1 base from J, the junction contained 6 bases not matched to a gene. This CDR3 has 17 amino acids. The DNA of the CDR3 is TGTGCCAGCAGTTTAGGTCTAGCGGGAGACGGCACAGATACGCAGTATTTT. Protein product: CASSLGLAGDGTDTQYF.

The chain uses TRBV27 and TRBJ1-5; TRBD1 might be the D (5 bases). V lost 4 bases and J lost 5, with 6 bases in between. This CDR3 comprises 12 residues. CDR1 and CDR2 from the germline V gene are MNHEY and SMNVEV (reference sequence). CDR3 nucleotides: TGTGCCAGCAGTTCAGGGTATCAGCCCCAGCATTTT. This encodes CASSSGYQPQHF.

V is TRBV28 and J is TRBJ1-2; 8 bases align to TRBD1. The CDR3 runs 16 residues. Germline assignment: CDR1 MDHEN and CDR2 SYDVKM. Losses at the gene ends were 4 bases for V and 4 bases for J; bases not matched to a gene: 11. DNA for the CDR3: TGTGCCAGCAGTTCTAAAGACAGGGGAAGGGTCTATGGCTACACCTTC. Residues: CASSSKDRGRVYGYTF.

The rearrangement uses TRBV30 and TRBJ2-7; D ambiguous. The V end lost 4 bases, the J end lost 5 bases, and 18 bases lay between the germline ends. The germline V gene encodes CDR1 GTSNPN and CDR2 SVGIG (reference sequence). This CDR3 has 14 amino acids. In DNA, the CDR3 is TGTGCCTGGATTACAAACCATCCCCTCCACGAGCAGTACTTC. Its translation is CAWITNHPLHEQYF.

V usage is TRBV6-1 and J usage is TRBJ2-7; TRBD1 aligns across 8 bases. Unmatched junction bases numbered 2, after V lost 3 bases and J lost 1 base. Germline assignment: CDR1 MNHNS and CDR2 SASEGT. The CDR3 loop spans 14 amino acids. The CDR3 sequence: CASSETGVSYEQYF. CDR3 nucleotides: TGTGCCAGCAGTGAGACAGGGGTATCCTACGAGCAGTACTTC.

This rearrangement joins TRBV19 to TRBJ2-7, with D unclear. The CDR3 extends over 13 amino acids. Germline CDR1 and CDR2: LNHDA and SQIVND (reference sequence). Deletions cut 5 bases from V and 5 bases from J, with 13 bases between. The CDR3 loop is CASSAEKSDEQYF. CDR3 in DNA: TGTGCCAGTAGTGCCGAAAAGTCGGACGAGCAGTACTTC.

The chain employs TRBV27 and TRBJ2-7; 8 nucleotides agree with TRBD1. This CDR3 contains 14 residues. V was pared by 4 bases and J by 5 bases, with 7 bases of the junction left unmatched. The germline V gene has CDR1 MNHEY and CDR2 SMNVEV (reference sequence). The CDR3 region has the DNA TGTGCCAGCAGTTCGGTCGGACAGGGAAACGAGCAGTACTTC. This sequence encodes CASSSVGQGNEQYF.

The chain links TRBV29-1 to TRBJ2-7, with D hard to call. Germline V CDR1 and CDR2: SQVTM, ANQGSEA. The CDR3 has 12 residues. Trimming cost V 4 bases and J 3 bases, with 10 bases left between them. CDR3 in DNA: TGCAGCGTTGTATCCAGACACTACGAGCAGTACTTC. Its translation: CSVVSRHYEQYF.

The table lists this clone with a few counts. The chain joins TRBV28 to TRBJ2-7; 10 nucleotides match TRBD2. Trimming removed 0 bases from V and 2 bases from J; junction bases left unmatched: 16. Per the germline V gene, CDR1 is MDHEN and CDR2 is SYDVKM. This CDR3 contains 20 residues. CDR3 bases: TGTGCCAGCAGTTTATGCCCCCCGCTAGCGGGAGAAGTAGTTCCCTACGAGCAGTACTTC. This sequence encodes CASSLCPPLAGEVVPYEQYF.

The gene calls are TRBV28 and TRBJ2-7, with 9 bases matching TRBD2. V dropped 6 bases and J dropped 0; count of bases not matched to a gene: 15. The CDR3 is 18 amino acids. The germline V gene has CDR1 MDHEN and CDR2 SYDVKM. CDR3 amino acids: CASRGWREGQGSSYEQYF. CDR3 nucleotide sequence: TGTGCCAGCAGGGGGTGGCGGGAGGGCCAGGGGAGCTCCTACGAGCAGTACTTC. Full variable domain (outside the CDR3, taken from reference TRBV28 and TRBJ2-7): DVKVTQSSRYLVKRTGEKVFLECVQDMDHENMFWYRQDPGLGLRLIYFSYDVKMKEKGDIPEGYSVSREKKERFSLILESASTNQTSMYLCASRGWREGQGSSYEQYFGPGTRLTVT.

V usage is TRBV5-4 and J usage is TRBJ2-3; 11 nucleotides line up with TRBD1. Germline trimming cut 0 bases from V and 6 bases from J; bases unmatched to any gene: 6. Germline assignment: CDR1 SGHNT and CDR2 YYREEE (reference sequence). The CDR3 contains 16 residues. The CDR3 sequence: CASSLAWTGGGDTQYF. The CDR3 nucleotides read TGTGCCAGCAGCTTGGCGTGGACAGGGGGCGGTGATACGCAGTATTTT.